The rows below give T cell receptor beta chains drawn from one sample of a study of blood T cell repertoires in COVID-19. Assay used: immunoSEQ multiplex PCR; TCRdb lists only in-frame clones, some missing. This table holds approximately 55,000 clones, less than 95% found once. The sequenced sample consisted of peripheral blood. These TCRs come from a man aged 35 to 55 with acute or convalescent COVID-19. The CDR3 runs from the conserved cysteine through the conserved F or W. D genes are given only for firm matches. Clone sizes are given selectively: once, few, many, or a class where the clone is expanded.

CDR3aa	CDR3nt	d_gene	j_gene	v_gene	abundance
CAWSRDRAGNTIYF	TGTGCCTGGAGTCGCGACAGGGCTGGAAACACCATATATTTT	TRBD1	TRBJ1-3	TRBV30	.
CASSMVTSAQTYEQYF	TGTGCCAGCAGCATGGTGACTAGCGCCCAAACCTACGAGCAGTACTTC	TRBD2	TRBJ2-7	TRBV7-4	.
CASRPDRGTYEQYF	TGCGCCAGCAGACCCGACAGGGGAACTTACGAGCAGTACTTC	TRBD1	TRBJ2-7	TRBV5-1	.
CASSPGTGAYEQYF	TGTGCCAGCAGCCCCGGGACAGGGGCCTACGAGCAGTACTTC	TRBD1	TRBJ2-7	TRBV7-2	.
CSVSLAGGAEQYF	TGCAGCGTGTCACTAGCGGGAGGAGCCGAGCAGTACTTC	TRBD2	TRBJ2-7	TRBV29-1	.
CASSQEGRSNQPQHF	TGCGCCAGCAGCCAAGAGGGGAGGAGCAATCAGCCCCAGCATTTT	.	TRBJ1-5	TRBV4-3	.
CAITDSAYNEQFF	TGTGCCATCACAGACAGTGCCTACAATGAGCAGTTCTTC	.	TRBJ2-1	TRBV5-4	.
CASRGASGVTDTQYF	TGCGCCAGCAGAGGAGCCAGCGGGGTTACAGATACGCAGTATTTT	TRBD2	TRBJ2-3	TRBV5-1	.
CASSLASQGNNGYTF	TGTGCCAGTAGTTTGGCATCCCAGGGGAATAATGGCTACACCTTC	.	TRBJ1-2	TRBV19	.
CASSLAQGMNTEAFF	TGTGCCAGCAGCTTAGCGCAGGGGATGAACACTGAAGCTTTCTTT	.	TRBJ1-1	TRBV7-6	once
CASSTWRRERSPLHF	TGTGCCAGCAGCACTTGGAGGAGGGAGCGTTCACCCCTCCACTTT	.	TRBJ1-6	TRBV6-5	.
CAIGGGADNQPQHF	TGTGCCATCGGGGGAGGGGCCGACAATCAGCCCCAGCATTTT	.	TRBJ1-5	TRBV10-3	.
CASSIRQGNPNTIYF	TGTGCCAGTAGTATAAGACAGGGAAATCCAAACACCATATATTTT	TRBD1	TRBJ1-3	TRBV19	.
CASRRTSGSTDTQYF	TGTGCCAGCAGGAGGACTAGCGGTAGCACAGATACGCAGTATTTT	TRBD2	TRBJ2-3	TRBV6-5	.
CASSEVVDSPLHF	TGTGCCAGCAGTGAAGTAGTGGATTCACCCCTCCACTTT	.	TRBJ1-6	TRBV2	.
CAIRYRPGQGGPLEANYGYTF	TGTGCCATCAGATACAGGCCGGGACAGGGGGGTCCTTTGGAGGCTAACTATGGCTACACCTTC	TRBD1	TRBJ1-2	TRBV10-3	.
CASSQAGTGVYEQYF	TGCGCCAGCAGCCAAGCCGGGACAGGGGTTTACGAGCAGTACTTC	TRBD1	TRBJ2-7	TRBV4-1	.
CASSLQGGYGYTF	TGTGCCAGCAGCTTACAGGGGGGTTATGGCTACACCTTC	TRBD1	TRBJ1-2	TRBV7-2	.
CAGRTVQDQPQHF	TGTGCCGGTAGGACAGTCCAGGATCAGCCCCAGCATTTT	.	TRBJ1-5	TRBV2	.
CASKGQGVNTEAFF	TGTGCCAGCAAAGGACAGGGTGTGAACACTGAAGCTTTCTTT	TRBD1	TRBJ1-1	TRBV2	once
CASSPRTGAEAFF	TGTGCCAGCAGTCCAAGGACAGGGGCTGAAGCTTTCTTT	TRBD1	TRBJ1-1	TRBV12-3/TRBV12-4	.
CASSLGVEREQYF	TGTGCCAGCAGCTTAGGAGTAGAGCGGGAGCAGTACTTC	.	TRBJ2-7	TRBV7-8	.
CASSQGELAGDYNEQFF	TGTGCCAGCAGCCAAGGGGAACTAGCGGGAGACTACAATGAGCAGTTCTTC	TRBD2	TRBJ2-1	TRBV3-1/TRBV3-2	.
CASSVVAGNEQFF	TGTGCCAGCAGCGTAGTCGCCGGGAATGAGCAGTTCTTC	.	TRBJ2-1	TRBV9	.
CASSMVAGGGMETQYF	TGTGCCAGTAGTATGGTAGCGGGAGGGGGCATGGAGACCCAGTACTTC	TRBD2	TRBJ2-5	TRBV19	.
CASSLSGEGPRKTQYF	TGTGCCAGCAGCTTGTCGGGGGAGGGTCCGCGGAAGACCCAGTACTTC	TRBD2	TRBJ2-5	TRBV11-3	.
CASSLDRANTQYF	TGTGCCAGCAGCTTAGACAGGGCGAATACGCAGTATTTT	.	TRBJ2-3	TRBV7-8	.
CASRRTSGIYNEQFF	TGTGCCAGCAGGAGAACTAGCGGAATCTACAATGAGCAGTTCTTC	TRBD2	TRBJ2-1	TRBV11-3	.
CSVDPYGTGANYGYTF	TGCAGCGTTGACCCTTACGGGACAGGGGCTAACTATGGCTACACCTTC	TRBD1	TRBJ1-2	TRBV29-1	.
CAISDRGTMNTEAFF	TGTGCCATCAGTGACAGGGGGACAATGAACACTGAAGCTTTCTTT	TRBD1	TRBJ1-1	TRBV10-3	.
CASSFDTNTEAFF	TGTGCCAGCAGTTTTGACACGAACACTGAAGCTTTCTTT	.	TRBJ1-1	TRBV12-3/TRBV12-4	.
CASSFGGHEQFF	TGTGCCAGCAGTTTTGGGGGCCATGAGCAGTTCTTC	.	TRBJ2-1	TRBV27	.
CASSPNQGGSYEQYF	TGTGCCAGCTCACCAAACCAGGGGGGCTCCTACGAGCAGTACTTC	.	TRBJ2-7	TRBV18	.
CASSPQVGQTNTEAFF	TGTGCCAGCAGCCCCCAAGTTGGGCAAACTAACACTGAAGCTTTCTTT	.	TRBJ1-1	TRBV3-1/TRBV3-2	.
CASSEQGNQPQHF	TGTGCCAGCAGTGAGCAGGGGAATCAGCCCCAGCATTTT	.	TRBJ1-5	TRBV6-1	once
CATGTPGQPQHF	TGTGCTACCGGGACTCCCGGTCAGCCCCAGCATTTT	.	TRBJ1-5	TRBV6-6	.
CASSTTGLARGYEQFF	TGTGCCAGCAGCACGACGGGCTTAGCGAGAGGGTATGAGCAGTTCTTC	.	TRBJ2-1	TRBV7-9	.
CASSNLRQGARGEQYF	TGTGCCAGTAGTAATCTAAGACAGGGGGCGAGGGGAGAGCAGTACTTC	TRBD1	TRBJ2-7	TRBV19	once
CASSLRGTEAFF	TGTGCCAGCAGTTTGAGGGGGACTGAAGCTTTCTTT	.	TRBJ1-1	TRBV12-3/TRBV12-4	.
CASSSRGQQPQHF	TGTGCCAGCAGTTCAAGGGGGCAGCAGCCCCAGCATTTT	TRBD1	TRBJ1-5	TRBV6-2/TRBV6-3	.